These 8 T cell receptor beta chains were sequenced from one sample in a study of blood T cells in healthy people across ages. Primers used in a second PCR of about 7 to 12 cycles were a sample-barcoded 5' primer and a J-beta primer mix. TCRdb reprocessed the 5' RACE reads with MiXCR, giving one entry per CDR3 protein. The repertoire holds approximately 1.5 million distinct CDR3 sequences, roughly 32% seen once, with roughly 10% in the top ten. The sequencing sample was made of blood. These receptors were taken from a woman in her twenties or thirties in good health.

The chain uses TRBV27 and TRBJ2-7; weak D call: TRBD2 (5 bases). CDR1 MNHEY and CDR2 SMNVEV come from the germline V gene (reference sequence). The CDR3 is 13 amino acids. V was cut by 3 bases and J by 5 bases, with 11 bases left in between. Here the CDR3 reads CASSLLARHEQYF. The CDR3 nucleotides read TGTGCCAGCAGTTTGCTAGCTAGGCACGAGCAGTACTTC.

This clonotype was recorded a few times. This chain connects TRBV20-1 to TRBJ2-1; tentatively, D is TRBD1 (6 bases). V dropped 0 bases and J dropped 6 bases, with 15 bases sitting between them. This CDR3 region has 15 residues. The V gene's germline CDR1 is DFQATT and CDR2 SNEGSKA (reference sequence). The CDR3 nucleotides are TGCAGTGCTAGAGATTTTCAATCCAGGGGCAATGAGCAGTTCTTC. Its translation: CSARDFQSRGNEQFF.

Many counts were recorded for this clonotype. The V call is TRBV29-1, the J call TRBJ2-3; D is ambiguous. The germline V and J ends were trimmed by 6 bases and 5 bases, with 18 bases remaining between them. Germline V gene lookup returns CDR1 SQVTM and CDR2 ANQGSEA. CDR3 length equals 14 residues. CDR3 region: CSVREAIAVDTQYF. For the CDR3, the DNA is TGCAGCGTACGCGAAGCGATAGCTGTAGATACGCAGTATTTT.

The genes are TRBV12-3 or TRBV12-4 and TRBJ2-5; D is undetermined. The J call is in doubt because the DNA end fits TRBJ2-7 better. The CDR3 is made up of 13 amino acids. CDR3 sequence: CASKVDVGDEQYF. CDR3 nucleotides: TGTGCCAGCAAGGTGGATGTGGGCGACGAGCAGTACTTC.

The chain recombines TRBV7-9 with TRBJ1-3; the D gene is possibly TRBD1 (6 bases). From germline, CDR1 is SEHNR and CDR2 FQNEAQ (reference sequence). This CDR3 has 15 amino acids. The V gene lost 4 bases and the J gene lost 0 bases, with 10 bases spanning the gap. The CDR3 spells CASSSGEFSGNTIYF. The CDR3 DNA reads as TGTGCCAGCAGCTCAGGGGAGTTCTCTGGAAACACCATATATTTT.

V gene TRBV5-6 combines with J gene TRBJ2-1; D remains unclear. Germline values: CDR1 SGHDT, CDR2 YYEEEE. CDR3 size: 17 residues. Trimming pared 2 bases from V and 1 base from J, leaving 16 bases between. The CDR3, as DNA: TGTGCCAGCAGCTTAAGTACACATTCTAGATCCTACAATGAGCAGTTCTTC. Translating gives CASSLSTHSRSYNEQFF.

This clonotype turned up a few times. This sequence joins TRBV14 and TRBJ1-6, with unresolved D. V was trimmed by 0 bases and J by 5 bases, leaving 14 bases between them. This CDR3 spans 17 amino acids. Germline V lookup: CDR1 SGHDN, CDR2 FVKESK. The CDR3 loop reads CASSQDRSDPDNSPLHF. CDR3 bases: TGTGCCAGCAGCCAAGATCGTTCGGACCCTGATAATTCACCCCTCCACTTT.

This clonotype was seen ten or more times. The rearrangement uses TRBV15 and TRBJ2-3, with D unresolved. The germline V and J ends were trimmed by 0 bases and 8 bases, with 6 bases remaining between them. CDR3 size: 12 residues. CDR1 and CDR2 (germline): LNHNV, YYDKDF (reference sequence). The CDR3 reads CATSRDVGTQYF. The CDR3 DNA sequence: TGTGCCACCAGCAGAGATGTAGGTACGCAGTATTTT. Using reference TRBV15 and TRBJ2-3 for the parts outside the CDR3, the full variable domain is DAMVIQNPRYQVTQFGKPVTLSCSQTLNHNVMYWYQQKSSQAPKLLFHYYDKDFNNEADTPDNFQSRRPNTSFCFLDIRSPGLGDTAMYLCATSRDVGTQYFGPGTRLTVL.